A single sample gave rise to the 32 T cell receptor beta chains below, sequenced in a study of blood T cells in healthy people across ages. A second about 6 to 12 cycle PCR used barcoded and J-beta primers. TCRdb redid the calling of the 5' RACE reads with MiXCR, one entry per CDR3 protein. The sample lists more than 1 million distinct CDR3 sequences, 40% to 55% seen once, with approximately 17% in the top ten. Material for sequencing was blood. Receptors were obtained from a woman aged 60-70 years in good health.

Concerning this clonotype: One end of the junction is discordant with germline, which a read error may explain. The chain combines TRBV4-2 with TRBJ2-7; D not certain. Germline CDR1 LGHNA, CDR2 YNFKEQ. This CDR3 is 12 amino acids long. The CDR3 loop reads CASSQVGYGQYF. The CDR3 nucleotides are TGTGCCAGCAGCCAAGTAGGCTACGGGCAGTACTTC.

The V and J genes are TRBV27 and TRBJ1-1, with D unclear. Germline-derived CDR1 and CDR2 are MNHEY and SMNVEV (reference sequence). The CDR3 totals 12 residues. Trimming removed 8 bases from V and 4 bases from J, with 11 bases in between. CDR3 DNA sequence: TGTGCCAGCGGCGGCTTGGGCACTGAAGCTTTCTTT. Protein sequence: CASGGLGTEAFF.

The gene calls are TRBV6-2 or TRBV6-3 and TRBJ2-1; D possibly corresponds to TRBD2 (5 bases). The CDR3 is 13 amino acids. The germline V gene encodes CDR1 MNHEY and CDR2 SVGEGT. V was trimmed by 8 bases and J by 4 bases, leaving 12 bases between them. This CDR3 is CASRRTSYNEQFF. In DNA, the CDR3 is TGTGCCAGCCGGAGGACTTCTTACAATGAGCAGTTCTTC.

This clonotype was observed a few times. This chain connects TRBV18 to TRBJ2-3; D gene uncertain. CDR1 and CDR2 (germline): KGHSH, LQKENI. This CDR3 is built from 14 residues. Trimming stripped 3 bases from V and 4 bases from J, with 11 bases between. The CDR3 protein is CASSPSGFSDTQYF. CDR3 DNA: TGTGCCAGCTCACCTTCCGGGTTTTCAGATACGCAGTATTTT.

V and J are TRBV19 and TRBJ2-7; D call uncertain. The CDR3 consists of 13 residues. Trimming took 6 bases from V and 3 from J, leaving 12 bases between them. Germline V gene lookup returns CDR1 LNHDA and CDR2 SQIVND (reference sequence). The CDR3: CASRSTDHYEQYF. The CDR3 DNA reads TGTGCCAGTAGATCGACGGACCACTACGAGCAGTACTTC.

The chain recombines TRBV9 with TRBJ2-2; the D is unclear. V shed 0 bases and J shed 8 bases, with 5 bases lying between them. The CDR3 loop spans 12 amino acids. The V gene's germline CDR1 is SGDLS and CDR2 YYNGEE. The CDR3 sequence: CASSVEMGELFF. The CDR3 DNA reads as TGTGCCAGCAGCGTAGAGATGGGGGAGCTGTTTTTT.

Concerning this clonotype itself: One junction end disagrees with the germline gene, perhaps due to a read error. The V call is TRBV5-1, the J call TRBJ2-7; 8 bases line up with TRBD1. The CDR3 extends over 15 amino acids. Germline V gives CDR1 SGHRS, CDR2 YFSETQ. CDR3 coding DNA: TGCGCCAGCAGCCTATCGACAGGGGTTTCCTACGGGCAGTACTTC. It translates to CASSLSTGVSYGQYF.

This chain uses TRBV10-3 with TRBJ2-7; D unclear. From germline, CDR1 is ENHRY and CDR2 SYGVKD. The CDR3 runs to 11 residues. Trimming cost V 6 bases and J 3 bases, with 6 bases left between them. The CDR3: CAIRGNYEQYF. DNA for the CDR3: TGTGCCATCAGGGGTAACTACGAGCAGTACTTC.

This clonotype was observed a few times. The chain has TRBV9 and TRBJ2-3; 9 nucleotides match TRBD2. The length of the CDR3 is 16 residues. V lost 4 bases and J lost 5; bases outside the gene matches: 11. CDR1 SGDLS and CDR2 YYNGEE come from the germline V gene. Here the CDR3 reads CASSPPLAGGRDTQYF. The CDR3 nucleotides are TGTGCCAGCAGCCCCCCGCTCGCGGGAGGGAGAGATACGCAGTATTTT.

This clonotype was recorded only once. The chain recombines TRBV6-5 with TRBJ2-1, with TRBD1 matching 7 bases. Germline loops: CDR1 MNHEY, CDR2 SVGAGI. The V and J ends lost 6 bases and 2 bases, in that order; junction bases with no gene match: 10. This CDR3 spans 16 amino acids. In DNA form, the CDR3 reads TGTGCCAGCAGCTTACAACGGACAGGTGCCTACAATGAGCAGTTCTTC. It specifies CASSLQRTGAYNEQFF.

This clonotype turned up a few times. This sequence joins TRBV5-6 and TRBJ2-7; 15 bases match TRBD2. Germline lookup yields CDR1 SGHDT and CDR2 YYEEEE. V was clipped by 1 base and J by 1 base; unmatched bases: 3. The CDR3 spans 17 residues. The CDR3 sequence is CASSLTGLAGGSYEQYF. The DNA of the CDR3 is TGTGCCAGCAGCTTGACGGGACTAGCGGGAGGATCCTACGAGCAGTACTTC. Full variable domain (outside the CDR3, taken from reference TRBV5-6 and TRBJ2-7): DAGVTQSPTHLIKTRGQQVTLRCSPKSGHDTVSWYQQALGQGPQFIFQYYEEEERQRGNFPDRFSGHQFPNYSSELNVNALLLGDSALYLCASSLTGLAGGSYEQYFGPGTRLTVT.

The chain links TRBV30 to TRBJ2-7; 8 bases map to TRBD2. This CDR3 is 13 amino acids long. Trimming removed 0 bases from V and 6 bases from J; junction bases left unmatched: 4. Germline values: CDR1 GTSNPN, CDR2 SVGIG (reference sequence). CDR3 nucleotides: TGTGCCTGGAGTGTCCAAGCGGGAGCCGAGCAGTACTTC. Its translation: CAWSVQAGAEQYF.

CDR3 sequence reads: CASSWDRDGYTF. DNA of the CDR3: TGTGCCAGCAGTTGGGACCGGGATGGCTACACCTTC. The chain couples TRBV6-6 to TRBJ1-2; D possibly corresponds to TRBD1 (5 bases). V dropped 4 bases and J dropped 6 bases, with 9 bases sitting between them. CDR1 and CDR2 (germline): MNHNY, SVGAGI (reference sequence). This CDR3 is built from 12 residues.

The V call is TRBV20-1, the J call TRBJ2-4; D uncertain. CDR3 length equals 12 residues. Germline CDR1 DFQATT, CDR2 SNEGSKA (reference sequence). V was pared by 3 bases and J by 13 bases, with 16 bases between. The chain's CDR3 is CSASRKPKVQYF. For the CDR3, the DNA is TGCAGTGCTAGCCGGAAACCTAAGGTGCAGTACTTC.

This clonotype was seen more than once but under ten times. V usage is TRBV5-1 and J usage is TRBJ2-7; weak D call: TRBD1 (6 bases). Trimming removed 4 bases at V and 3 bases at J, with 23 bases between. CDR1 and CDR2 (germline): SGHRS, YFSETQ. The CDR3 runs to 17 residues. CDR3 DNA: TGCGCCAGCAGCCTAGGTCCCCCGCGCGGACAGAGCTACGAGCAGTACTTC. It is translated as CASSLGPPRGQSYEQYF.

The chain employs TRBV6-5 and TRBJ2-7, with a possible D match to TRBD1 (6 bases). The V end lost 10 bases, the J end lost 7 bases, and 20 bases lay between the germline ends. The length of the CDR3 is 13 residues. Germline V gene data show CDR1 as MNHEY and CDR2 as SVGAGI. This CDR3 is CATTSTTGTEQYF. DNA of the CDR3: TGTGCCACCACGAGCACCACAGGGACGGAGCAGTACTTC.

V and J are TRBV10-3 and TRBJ2-7; 7 bases are shared with TRBD1. Looked up from germline, CDR1 is ENHRY and CDR2 is SYGVKD. The CDR3 totals 13 residues. Trimming cost V 9 bases and J 6 bases; bases outside gene matches: 11. CDR3 nucleotide sequence: TGTGCCATAACCGAGACAGGGTCGGGCGAGCAGTACTTC. It encodes CAITETGSGEQYF.

The rearrangement links TRBV11-1 to TRBJ2-1, with D maybe TRBD2 (5 bases). Deletions cut 5 bases from V and 10 bases from J, with 15 bases between. Germline values: CDR1 SGHAT, CDR2 FQDESV (reference sequence). This CDR3 is 13 amino acids long. CDR3 nucleotide sequence: TGTGCCAGCAGCCTCCCGCGAAAGCGGGAGCAGTTCTTC. Its protein is CASSLPRKREQFF. Full variable domain (remainder filled in from reference TRBV11-1 and TRBJ2-1): EAEVAQSPRYKITEKSQAVAFWCDPISGHATLYWYRQILGQGPELLVQFQDESVVDDSQLPKDRFSAERLKGVDSTLKIQPAELGDSAMYLCASSLPRKREQFFGPGTRLTVL.

This sequence joins TRBV7-2 and TRBJ2-3; 9 nucleotides agree with TRBD2. This CDR3 is built from 18 residues. In germline, CDR1 is SGHTA, CDR2 FQGNSA. V lost 2 bases, J lost 2 bases, and 11 bases stayed unmatched. The DNA of the CDR3 is TGTGCCAGCAGCTTAAGTTTTGGCGGGGGGGGATTCACAGATACGCAGTATTTT. Residues: CASSLSFGGGGFTDTQYF.

This clonotype was detected only a few times. V and J are TRBV27 and TRBJ2-7; D is possibly TRBD1 (6 bases). With 1 base removed from V and 3 bases from J, the gap between germline ends came to 16 bases. The germline V gene encodes CDR1 MNHEY and CDR2 SMNVEV (reference sequence). The CDR3 totals 16 residues. The CDR3 here is CASSLYGVAGDYEQYF. CDR3 DNA sequence: TGTGCCAGCAGTTTATATGGCGTGGCAGGGGACTACGAGCAGTACTTC.

The V call is TRBV6-6, the J call TRBJ2-7; D unresolved. The length of the CDR3 is 13 residues. The germline CDR1 and CDR2 sequences are MNHNY and SVGAGI (reference sequence). V was clipped by 2 bases and J by 4 bases, with 9 bases between them. In DNA, the CDR3 is TGTGCCAGCAGTTACCTGGACGGTTACGAGCAGTACTTC. It translates to CASSYLDGYEQYF.

V gene TRBV28 combines with J gene TRBJ2-4, with D tentatively TRBD1 or TRBD2 (6 bases each). The CDR3 consists of 17 residues. V was clipped by 2 bases and J by 1 base, with 15 bases between them. Germline loops: CDR1 MDHEN, CDR2 SYDVKM. The CDR3 is CASSLVGGVWAKNIQYF. Written as DNA, the CDR3 is TGTGCCAGCAGTTTAGTGGGGGGCGTGTGGGCCAAAAACATTCAGTACTTC.

CDR3 region: CASSVETDTQYF. CDR3 nucleotide sequence: TGTGCCAGCAGCGTAGAGACAGATACGCAGTATTTT. V and J are TRBV9 and TRBJ2-3; no clear D. This CDR3 region has 12 residues. In germline, CDR1 is SGDLS, CDR2 YYNGEE. V lost 0 bases and J 3 bases, leaving 2 bases between the germline ends.

The rearrangement links TRBV6-1 to TRBJ2-1; tentative D call: TRBD1 (6 bases). This CDR3 comprises 12 residues. Trimming stripped 7 bases from V and 8 bases from J, with 12 bases between. Germline V gene lookup returns CDR1 MNHNS and CDR2 SASEGT. The CDR3 spells CASNYRVDEQFF. The CDR3 DNA follows: TGTGCCAGCAACTACAGGGTTGATGAGCAGTTCTTC.

This clonotype was picked up a small number of times. The chain employs TRBV12-3 or TRBV12-4 and TRBJ2-6, with 10 bases lining up with TRBD1. The J segment lost 4 bases and the V segment lost 5 bases, leaving 11 bases of the junction unmatched. This CDR3 contains 18 residues. The CDR3 DNA reads as TGTGCCAGCAGTGGGTCGACAGGGGGCCTCGGCGGGGCCAACGTCCTGACTTTC. This sequence encodes CASSGSTGGLGGANVLTF.

The chain carries TRBV27 and TRBJ2-7; 8 bases map to TRBD1. The V and J ends lost 6 bases and 2 bases, in that order; junction bases with no gene match: 15. This CDR3 comprises 17 residues. The germline V gene encodes CDR1 MNHEY and CDR2 SMNVEV (reference sequence). The CDR3 is CASSSLFSGQATYEQYF. CDR3 coding DNA: TGTGCCAGCAGCTCCCTCTTCTCGGGACAGGCCACCTACGAGCAGTACTTC.

The chain recombines TRBV12-3 or TRBV12-4 with TRBJ2-7; TRBD1 matches 7 bases. CDR3 length: 14 amino acids. With 5 bases clipped from V and 3 bases from J, the junction kept 7 bases outside the gene matches. The CDR3 spells CASSPSGQIYEQYF. The CDR3 coding sequence is TGTGCCAGCAGTCCATCGGGACAGATCTACGAGCAGTACTTC.

In the case of this clonotype: The junction departs from the called germline gene at one end, perhaps through a read error. V and J are TRBV12-3 or TRBV12-4 and TRBJ2-1; perhaps TRBD2 as D (6 bases). This CDR3 region has 12 residues. CDR3 sequence reads: CGSLGHYNEQFF. CDR3 nucleotide sequence: TGCGGGAGCCTCGGGCATTACAATGAGCAGTTCTTC.

A word on this clonotype: This may arise from a read error, as a much more abundant clone is one base away. The rearrangement uses TRBV6-5 and TRBJ2-5, with D perhaps being TRBD1 or TRBD2 (5 bases each). V shed 4 bases and J shed 11 bases, with 11 bases lying between them. The germline V gene has CDR1 MNHEY and CDR2 SVGAGI. The CDR3 contains 11 residues. CDR3 region: CASSWGWEQYF. In DNA form, the CDR3 reads TGTGCCAGCAGTTGGGGGTGGGAGCAGTACTTC.

Only one count was recorded for this clonotype. The chain couples TRBV7-9 to TRBJ1-1, with no clear D. With 4 bases removed from V and 4 bases from J, the gap between germline ends came to 10 bases. CDR3 size: 13 residues. CDR1 and CDR2 (germline): SEHNR, FQNEAQ (reference sequence). In nucleotides, the CDR3 is TGTGCCAGCAGCTCCTTTCGGGGCACTGAAGCTTTCTTT. Residues: CASSSFRGTEAFF.

This clonotype came up once. This sequence joins TRBV27 and TRBJ2-1; TRBD2 might be the D (6 bases). Germline CDR1 MNHEY, CDR2 SMNVEV (reference sequence). This CDR3 region has 16 residues. With 4 bases removed from V and 8 bases from J, the gap between germline ends came to 21 bases. The CDR3 coding sequence is TGTGCCAGCAGTTCAGGGTTGGGACGGTGGGACTATGAGCAGTTCTTC. It specifies CASSSGLGRWDYEQFF.

This clonotype has more than one count but fewer than ten. This rearrangement joins TRBV29-1 to TRBJ2-7; maybe TRBD2 (7 bases). Trimming cost V 7 bases and J 3 bases, with 19 bases left between them. Germline assignment: CDR1 SQVTM and CDR2 ANQGSEA. The CDR3 extends over 14 amino acids. The CDR3 sequence: CSALPGGTSYEQYF. The CDR3 DNA reads TGCAGCGCCCTCCCGGGGGGCACGAGCTACGAGCAGTACTTC.